This T cell receptor (beta chain) was recorded in a study of blood T cell repertoires in COVID-19. Whole-study context: T cells, B-cell-depleted T cells, or PBMCs provided the cDNA or gDNA that served as material.

The Seattle site enrolled patients during active infection and followed them longitudinally. This CDR3 has 16 amino acids. Looked up from germline, CDR1 is SEHNR and CDR2 is FQNEAQ (reference sequence). Trimming removed 5 bases from V and 6 bases from J; junction bases left unmatched: 16. Study processing details: Nucleated cell counts were estimated from reference gene primer amplification. Data came from immunoSEQ multiplex PCR; TCRdb stores just in-frame clones and leaves some out. Clonal size and the V and J genes are those of that table, whereas D and trimming came from the DNA. The sample lists some 220,000 clones, roughly 91% occurring once.

This receptor was identified in a man aged 25 to 45 with COVID-19, enrolled during active disease. The chain employs TRBV7-9 and TRBJ2-7, with 7 bases aligning to TRBD1. Specimen: peripheral blood. The CDR3 region is CASSPTGLREGGEQYF. Here the CDR3 DNA reads TGTGCCAGCAGCCCGACAGGGTTACGGGAAGGGGGCGAGCAGTACTTC.